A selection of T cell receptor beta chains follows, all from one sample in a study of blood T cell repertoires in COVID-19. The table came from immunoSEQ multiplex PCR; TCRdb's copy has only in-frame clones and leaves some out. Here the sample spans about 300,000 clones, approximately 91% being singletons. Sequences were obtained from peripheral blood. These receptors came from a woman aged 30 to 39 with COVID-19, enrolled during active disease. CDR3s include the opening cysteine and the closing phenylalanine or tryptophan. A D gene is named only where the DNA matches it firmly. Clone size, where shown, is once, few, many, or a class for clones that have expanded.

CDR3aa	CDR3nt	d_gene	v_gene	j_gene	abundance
CASSSGTGTSYNEQFF	TGCGCCAGCAGCTCTGGGACAGGGACATCCTACAATGAGCAGTTCTTC	TRBD1	TRBV5-1	TRBJ2-1	NA
CASRVAVRAEQFF	TGTGCCAGCAGGGTTGCCGTACGCGCTGAGCAGTTCTTC	NA	TRBV12-3/TRBV12-4	TRBJ2-1	NA
CASRSTGGSLDYSNQPQHF	TGTGCCAGCAGGTCAACAGGGGGGTCATTAGATTATAGCAATCAGCCCCAGCATTTT	TRBD1	TRBV2	TRBJ1-5	once
CASSLGASLKEQYF	TGTGCCAGCAGCTTAGGGGCCAGCCTTAAGGAGCAGTACTTC	NA	TRBV7-2	TRBJ2-7	once
CASSVGGDSTYEQYF	TGTGCCAGCAGCGTAGGAGGGGACAGTACCTACGAGCAGTACTTC	TRBD1	TRBV9	TRBJ2-7	NA
CASSIIPKAGLPNEQFF	TGTGCCAGTAGTATAATCCCCAAAGCCGGACTTCCGAATGAGCAGTTCTTC	NA	TRBV19	TRBJ2-1	NA
CASSLAAADNSPLHF	TGTGCCAGCAGCTTAGCCGCAGCGGATAATTCACCCCTCCACTTT	NA	TRBV7-9	TRBJ1-6	NA
CASSKGDYRQKEGYTF	TGTGCCAGCAGCAAAGGAGATTATCGACAGAAGGAAGGCTACACCTTC	NA	TRBV21-1	TRBJ1-2	NA
CASSEAGDKQSSTEAFF	TGTGCCAGCAGTGAAGCGGGGGACAAACAGTCGAGCACTGAAGCTTTCTTT	NA	TRBV6-1	TRBJ1-1	NA
CASSPGTSGNVGGEQFF	TGCGCCAGCAGCCCGGGGACTAGCGGGAACGTGGGCGGTGAGCAGTTCTTC	TRBD2	TRBV5-1	TRBJ2-1	NA
CASSSRQGGLNTEAFF	TGTGCCAGCAGCTCAAGACAGGGCGGTCTGAACACTGAAGCTTTCTTT	TRBD1	TRBV11-2	TRBJ1-1	once
CAGERWGDYEQYF	TGTGCCGGGGAAAGGTGGGGGGACTACGAGCAGTACTTC	NA	TRBV12-3/TRBV12-4	TRBJ2-7	NA
CASSLGAGLPQHF	TGTGCCAGCAGCTTAGGAGCGGGACTGCCCCAGCATTTT	NA	TRBV7-8	TRBJ1-5	few
CSVEERVEGYTF	TGCAGCGTTGAAGAGAGGGTCGAAGGCTACACCTTC	NA	TRBV29-1	TRBJ1-2	NA
CASSLENGGVEQFF	TGTGCCAGCAGCTTGGAAAACGGGGGGGTTGAGCAGTTCTTC	TRBD2	TRBV5-8	TRBJ2-1	NA
CASRDRLNTEAFF	TGTGCCAGTAGGGACAGGCTGAACACTGAAGCTTTCTTT	TRBD1	TRBV19	TRBJ1-1	NA
CASIHGFLSGANVLTF	TGTGCCAGCATCCACGGGTTCCTCTCTGGGGCCAACGTCCTGACTTTC	NA	TRBV5-5	TRBJ2-6	NA
CASTSTGGFDYGYTF	TGTGCCAGCACCTCGACAGGGGGCTTTGACTATGGCTACACCTTC	TRBD1	TRBV28	TRBJ1-2	NA
CASSRDRGETQYF	TGTGCCAGCAGTAGGGACAGGGGAGAGACCCAGTACTTC	TRBD1	TRBV2	TRBJ2-5	NA
CASVQGGFTEAFF	TGTGCCAGTGTTCAGGGTGGGTTCACTGAAGCTTTCTTT	NA	TRBV19	TRBJ1-1	NA
CASRSPGQGLNEQYF	TGTGCCAGCCGCTCGCCAGGACAGGGGTTGAACGAGCAGTACTTC	TRBD1	TRBV6-6	TRBJ2-7	NA
CASSKTAGSTGELFF	TGTGCCAGCAGTAAGACAGCGGGATCCACCGGGGAGCTGTTTTTT	TRBD2	TRBV7-9	TRBJ2-2	once
CASSVGQGGGYTF	TGTGCCAGCAGTGTTGGACAGGGGGGAGGCTACACCTTC	TRBD1	TRBV2	TRBJ1-2	NA
CASSLVRTLGSDTEAFF	TGTGCCAGCAGCTTAGTTCGGACATTGGGGTCGGACACTGAAGCTTTCTTT	NA	TRBV7-9	TRBJ1-1	once
CASSQDLMSSYNSPLHF	TGTGCCAGCAGCCAAGATCTTATGAGCTCCTATAATTCACCCCTCCACTTT	NA	TRBV3-1/TRBV3-2	TRBJ1-6	NA
CASSQGGGSTEAFF	TGTGCCAGCAGCCAGGGAGGGGGATCCACTGAAGCTTTCTTT	NA	TRBV7-6	TRBJ1-1	NA
CASSYYVSGELFF	TGTGCCAGCAGCTACTATGTTTCCGGGGAGCTGTTTTTT	NA	TRBV12-3/TRBV12-4	TRBJ2-2	few
CASSYVGQGRETQYF	TGTGCCAGCAGTTACGTAGGACAGGGGAGAGAGACCCAGTACTTC	TRBD1	TRBV6-5	TRBJ2-5	once
CASSPRLDTEAFF	TGTGCCAGCAGCCCGCGCCTGGACACTGAAGCTTTCTTT	NA	TRBV7-9	TRBJ1-1	once
CASSQTGAAFF	TGTGCCAGCAGCCAGACAGGGGCAGCTTTCTTT	TRBD1	TRBV3-1/TRBV3-2	TRBJ1-1	NA
CASSLAGVAGEQYF	TGTGCCAGCAGCTTGGCGGGAGTTGCAGGCGAGCAGTACTTC	NA	TRBV5-4	TRBJ2-7	NA
CASSLVGTGTYEQYF	TGTGCCAGCAGCTTGGTTGGGACAGGGACCTACGAGCAGTACTTC	TRBD1	TRBV5-4	TRBJ2-7	NA
CASSFGGTDHYGYTF	TGTGCCAGCAGTTTTGGGGGGACAGATCACTATGGCTACACCTTC	TRBD1	TRBV27	TRBJ1-2	NA
CASSPGTEQYF	TGTGCCAGTAGTCCCGGGACAGAGCAGTACTTC	NA	TRBV19	TRBJ2-7	NA
CASSTFGGSTYGYTF	TGTGCCAGCAGCACCTTTGGGGGCTCGACCTATGGCTACACCTTC	NA	TRBV27	TRBJ1-2	NA
CASSLYQAGSYNEQFF	TGTGCCAGCAGCCTATATCAGGCGGGTTCCTACAATGAGCAGTTCTTC	NA	TRBV13	TRBJ2-1	NA
CASSLAGIMYGANVLTF	TGTGCCAGCAGCTTGGCAGGGATTATGTATGGGGCCAACGTCCTGACTTTC	NA	TRBV5-5	TRBJ2-6	NA
CASSPTGQGHLEKLFF	TGTGCCAGCAGCCCGACGGGACAGGGGCATCTTGAAAAACTGTTTTTT	TRBD1	TRBV9	TRBJ1-4	NA
CASSMRTSGINNEQFF	TGTGCCAGTAGTATGCGGACTAGCGGGATTAACAATGAGCAGTTCTTC	TRBD2	TRBV19	TRBJ2-1	NA
CASSIRASGNTGELFF	TGTGCCAGTAGTATTCGGGCTAGCGGAAACACCGGGGAGCTGTTTTTT	TRBD2	TRBV19	TRBJ2-2	once
CASSRGQDTEAFF	TGCGCCAGCAGCAGGGGACAGGACACTGAAGCTTTCTTT	TRBD1	TRBV5-1	TRBJ1-1	NA
CASSLSQASYEQYF	TGTGCCAGCAGCCTCTCGCAAGCCTCCTACGAGCAGTACTTC	NA	TRBV7-9	TRBJ2-7	once
CASSFLRRRASYNEQFF	TGTGCCAGCAGTTTTTTGAGGAGGAGGGCCTCCTACAATGAGCAGTTCTTC	NA	TRBV28	TRBJ2-1	once
CASSLSGGQSYEQYF	TGTGCCAGCAGTTTATCCGGGGGGCAATCCTACGAGCAGTACTTC	NA	TRBV28	TRBJ2-7	NA
CASSQGPNWGDYGYTF	TGTGCCAGCAGCCAAGGCCCGAACTGGGGAGACTATGGCTACACCTTC	NA	TRBV14	TRBJ1-2	NA
CASSFPGQQAFF	TGTGCCAGCAGTTTTCCGGGACAGCAAGCTTTCTTT	TRBD1	TRBV28	TRBJ1-1	NA
CASREQIAEAFF	TGTGCCAGCAGAGAACAAATAGCTGAAGCTTTCTTT	NA	TRBV2	TRBJ1-1	NA
CASSVAGAYTGELFF	TGTGCCAGCAGCGTAGCAGGGGCTTACACCGGGGAGCTGTTTTTT	NA	TRBV9	TRBJ2-2	once
CASSFGLEQYF	TGTGCCAGCAGCTTCGGACTAGAGCAGTACTTC	NA	TRBV7-2	TRBJ2-7	once
CAITPDRVGTEAFF	TGTGCCATCACCCCGGACAGGGTGGGCACTGAAGCTTTCTTT	TRBD1	TRBV10-3	TRBJ1-1	NA
CSVGGQDQPQHF	TGCAGCGTTGGGGGACAGGATCAGCCCCAGCATTTT	TRBD1	TRBV29-1	TRBJ1-5	NA
CASSEVLVQGAGGTEAFF	TGTGCCAGCAGTGAAGTTTTGGTACAGGGGGCAGGCGGCACTGAAGCTTTCTTT	TRBD1	TRBV25-1	TRBJ1-1	once
CASSPGKGQYF	TGTGCCAGCAGCCCCGGGAAGGGGCAGTACTTC	NA	TRBV7-2	TRBJ2-7	NA
CASSDSSNQPQHF	TGTGCCAGCAGCGACAGTAGCAATCAGCCCCAGCATTTT	NA	TRBV6-5	TRBJ1-5	NA
CASAPGGGQPQHF	TGTGCCAGCGCCCCCGGGGGGGGCCAGCCCCAGCATTTT	NA	TRBV18	TRBJ1-5	NA
CASIGGATVNTEAFF	TGTGCCAGTATAGGGGGGGCTACGGTGAACACTGAAGCTTTCTTT	NA	TRBV19	TRBJ1-1	NA
CASSRTGLKETQYF	TGTGCCAGCAGCCGCACGGGACTTAAAGAGACCCAGTACTTC	NA	TRBV7-7	TRBJ2-5	NA
CASSLLLTGELFF	TGTGCCAGCAGCTTGTTATTAACCGGGGAGCTGTTTTTT	NA	TRBV5-5	TRBJ2-2	once
CASSQDRGQPQHF	TGTGCCAGCAGCCAAGATCGGGGTCAGCCCCAGCATTTT	NA	TRBV3-1/TRBV3-2	TRBJ1-5	NA